The sequence of this TCR beta chain was determined in a study of OX40 agonist ivuxolimab in advanced cancers. About the research overall: Dose-escalation patients suffered from hepatocellular carcinoma, melanoma, renal cell or head and neck cancer. Among those enrolled, mean age was around 60 years (range roughly 23 to 90) and 75% to 85% were male.

Clones were sequenced by immunoSEQ multiplex PCR, and TCRdb holds only the in-frame ones, with some missing. Of some 76,000 clones detected, around four fifths appear once; the ten largest clones hold more than 1.5%. V lost 5 bases to trimming and J lost 4 bases; unmatched junction nucleotides: 4. The CDR3 covers 13 residues. CDR1 MDHEN and CDR2 SYDVKM come from the germline V gene. The material was CD4+ or CD8+ T cells sorted from blood, obtained in a trial of the OX40 agonist ivuxolimab. The chain combines TRBV28 with TRBJ1-2, with 7 positions matching TRBD1. The receptor comes from an adult with an advanced solid tumor such as melanoma, head and neck, liver or kidney cancer. The CDR3 sequence is CASSGDRVYGYTF. The CDR3 DNA reads as TGTGCCAGCAGTGGTGACAGGGTCTATGGCTACACCTTC.